This T cell receptor beta chain was sequenced during a study of blood T cell repertoires in COVID-19 (TCRdb year 2020). About the investigation overall: The collaborator samples originated in the United States, Italy and Spain and spanned the acute and convalescent phases of COVID-19. Deeply sampled blood TCRbeta repertoires from subjects exposed to, actively infected with, or recovered from COVID-19 were included in the dataset. The material from the prospective study consisted of cDNA or gDNA derived from T cells, B-cell-depleted T cells, or PBMCs. Sample metadata almost always included a de-identified subject ID, COVID-19 status, age in years and sex. Where HLA class I and class II types were available, the types were taken from metadata supplied by the sample provider, not from assay-based typing. The repertoires were released in a freely available public database meant as a resource for research on the immune response to SARS-CoV-2. Samples came from the ongoing ImmuneRACE study (first 160 participants) plus 1,254 subjects from 6 global collaborators.

In Seattle, one collaborating source enrolled patients while the infection was active and tracked those patients longitudinally over the course of disease. Collaborating institutions collected whole blood in K2EDTA tubes following their own protocols. For TCRbeta analysis, collaborator samples were shipped as frozen whole blood, as isolated PBMCs, or as DNA extracted from either sample type. About this clone: What this receptor recognizes is not known. Base qualities are not provided; no much larger clone lies one nucleotide away.

TCRbeta CDR3 regions were amplified from genomic DNA using the immunoSEQ Assay, a bias-controlled multiplex PCR. The authors processed their data as follows. The number of nucleated cells in each sample was estimated by amplification of reference gene primers within the assay. To quantify the absolute abundance of each unique TCRbeta CDR3 rearrangement, sequence reads were collapsed and filtered. For each sample, productive Simpson clonality was calculated as the square root of Simpson's diversity index over productive rearrangements. Here the immuneACCESS table is served through TCRdb, limited to in-frame sequences with V and J called. Missing clones are a known gap in these copies; in checked studies unresolved V genes cover under half, and the rest lacks a known reason. V, J and clone size derive from that table, while D and trimming were established from the DNA sequence. The sample data list 360,000 or so clones, and roughly 89% of these were observed just once. Under 5% of the sample goes to the ten largest clones.

Broader findings and caveats from the paper: The quantity of clinical and demographic metadata differed by source and by participant and was supplied without curation.

The germline V gene supplies CDR1 SQVTM and CDR2 ANQGSEA. V trim: 8 bases; J trim: 1 base; unmatched bases: 10. Counted from cysteine to phenylalanine, this CDR3 has 14 amino acids. Only the CDR3 part of the read is kept: 42 bases, read in frame from the first base. The V and J segments used are TRBV29-1 and TRBJ2-7, with 8 bases in between that match TRBD1. Sequenced material: peripheral blood. This clonotype was obtained from a woman aged 60 to 75 with COVID-19, enrolled during active disease. The CDR3 corresponds to CSFFGQGSSYEQYF. The nucleotides read TGCAGCTTTTTTGGACAGGGTTCTTCCTACGAGCAGTACTTC.